Below, 2 T cell receptor beta chains from the same sample are listed, as sequenced in a study of T cells after yellow fever vaccination. TCRdb reprocessed the 5' RACE reads via MiXCR and lists one record per CDR3 protein. The table records 60,000 to 75,000 distinct CDR3 sequences, over 6% of them present only once. Sequences were derived from CD8+ T cells sorted from PBMCs, sampled more than 35 days after the first yellow fever vaccination. These receptors originate from a man aged 18 to 29 who received the YFV17D yellow fever vaccine.

The chain links TRBV27 to TRBJ2-7, with TRBD1 matching over 9 bases. Germline lookup yields CDR1 MNHEY and CDR2 SMNVEV (reference sequence). V shed 4 bases, J shed 4 bases, and the junction held 5 bases outside the gene matches. The CDR3 sequence is 14 residues long. CDR3 nucleotides: TGTGCCAGCAGTTCGACAGGGGGTGGTTACGAGCAGTACGTC. It codes for CASSSTGGGYEQYV.

This clonotype turned up a few times. V usage is TRBV12-3 or TRBV12-4 and J usage is TRBJ1-1; D remains ambiguous. This CDR3 spans 15 amino acids. V dropped 3 bases and J dropped 4 bases, with 15 bases sitting between them. This chain's CDR3 is CASSLVLVGGTEAFF. DNA of the CDR3: TGTGCCAGCAGTTTGGTTTTAGTAGGTGGCACTGAAGCTTTCTTT.